This T cell receptor (beta chain) was sequenced in a study of regulatory T cells in long-lasting Graves disease. The study, taken as a whole, reports: Those with persistent Graves' had less TCR diversity than newly diagnosed patients.

Time point denoted: persistent/refractory GD, antithyroid drugs over 5 years with positive TRAb. RNA isolated from PBMCs was used to make the TCR library. Patient provenance is recorded as an endocrinology department in Xi'an, China. Researchers made TCR beta libraries by using iRepertoire HTBI primers and running Arm-PCR on CDR3 regions. Original methodology: Throughout the samples, researchers identified 55 to 65 TRBV and some 13 TRBJ segments. Each CDR3 protein gets one entry after TCRdb re-called the multiplex PCR reads with MiXCR. These V and J calls derive from TCRdb rather than the authors' analysis. Of roughly 400,000 distinct CDR3 sequences detected, roughly 23% appear once; the ten largest clones hold more than 13%. This clonotype showed up many times. Its antigen is unknown. There are 14 residues in the CDR3. Per germline, CDR1 DFQATT and CDR2 SNEGSKA (reference sequence). The ends were cut back, 0 bases at V and 3 bases at J, with 12 bases in the middle.

The receptor comes from a female donor with Graves disease. The sequences come from peripheral blood mononuclear cells (PBMCs), collected when the disease was refractory, from a patient treated with antithyroid drugs. The J gene is TRBJ2-7, the V gene TRBV20-1, with D unresolved. Here the CDR3 DNA reads TGCAGTGCTAGAGATAACCAAGGCGGCTACGAGCAGTACTTC. Protein product: CSARDNQGGYEQYF.